This is a list of T cell receptor beta chains from one sample in a study of blood T cells in healthy people across ages. MiXCR was run by TCRdb on the 5' RACE reads, yielding one entry per CDR3 protein. This sample has 1.5 million to 2 million distinct CDR3 sequences, with 40% to 55% found just once. Sequenced: blood. The receptors originated from a woman aged 40 to 50 in good health. CDR3s include the opening cysteine and the closing phenylalanine or tryptophan. The order of the fields is D gene, V gene, clone size, J gene, CDR3 DNA, CDR3 protein. The D gene is left open where the match is weak. The size field is filled for only some rows; it gives once, few, many or a size class.

NA	TRBV7-2	few	TRBJ2-3	TGTGCCAGCAGCTACAAGATCACAGATACGCAGTATTTT	CASSYKITDTQYF
NA	TRBV12-3/TRBV12-4	NA	TRBJ1-5	TGTGCCAGCAGTTTTTGGGATCAGCCCCAGCATTTT	CASSFWDQPQHF
NA	TRBV20-1	NA	TRBJ2-5	TGCAGTGCGACTCCTGACAGAGCCCAAGAGACCCAGTACTTC	CSATPDRAQETQYF
TRBD1	TRBV12-5	NA	TRBJ1-2	TGTGCTAGTGGACCCACAGGGGACAACTATGGCTACACCTTC	CASGPTGDNYGYTF
TRBD1	TRBV20-1	NA	TRBJ1-5	TGCAGTGCTAGAGCAAGACAGGGGCGCAATCAGCCCCAGCATTTT	CSARARQGRNQPQHF
NA	TRBV28	few	TRBJ2-4	TGTGCCAGCAGTCACAGGTTTGGGTCCAAAAACATTCAGTACTTC	CASSHRFGSKNIQYF
NA	TRBV12-5	NA	TRBJ2-1	TGTGCTAGTGCCTCCGATGAGGGCCCCTACAATGAGCAGTTCTTC	CASASDEGPYNEQFF
TRBD2	TRBV7-2	few	TRBJ2-7	TGTGCCAGCAGCTTAGCGCCTAGCGGGGGGTCCAACGAGCAGTACTTC	CASSLAPSGGSNEQYF
TRBD1	TRBV6-6	NA	TRBJ1-2	TGTGCCAGCAGATACACCGGGACAGGGGATAACTATGGCTACACCTTC	CASRYTGTGDNYGYTF
NA	TRBV14	few	TRBJ2-1	TGTGCCAGCAGCCAACTCCTCTACAATGAGCAGTTCTTC	CASSQLLYNEQFF
TRBD1	TRBV5-1	NA	TRBJ2-2	TGCGCCAGCAGCCAAGACAGGGGAGCCACCGGGGAGCTGTTTTTT	CASSQDRGATGELFF
NA	TRBV7-2	few	TRBJ2-7	TGTGCCAGCAGCTTAAACTTTCCCGAGCAGTACTTC	CASSLNFPEQYF
TRBD2	TRBV12-5	NA	TRBJ2-5	TGTGCTAGTGGTTTGGGGACTAGCGGGGGTTCGGAGACCCAGTACTTC	CASGLGTSGGSETQYF